This T cell receptor beta chain was sequenced during a study of T-cell reconstitution after alpha-beta-depleted transplantation in children. The CDR3 has 16 residues. The V segment lost 0 bases and the J segment 9 bases; nucleotides outside the gene matches: 13. In germline, CDR1 is DFQATT, CDR2 SNEGSKA (reference sequence). This clonotype was detected a few times. What it binds is not known. Points from the study as a whole: It was newly produced T cells that mostly accounted for T-cell counts and diversity one year after transplant. For some patients, TCRbeta diversity was high at day 60 because of recipient T cells and thymic progenitors that survived. Reportedly, roughly two months post-transplant, alpha-beta T cells arose from several hundred expanded graft clones.

Molecular barcoding with unique molecular identifiers was used for the TCRbeta library. TCRdb called the PCR reads again in MiXCR, with one record for every CDR3 protein. The table lists roughly 120,000 distinct CDR3 sequences, approximately 22% of them singletons. This clonotype was obtained from a male patient between 2 and 10 years old who had a stem cell transplant for chronic granulomatous disease, so the T cells may come from the graft donor. The sequences come from PBMCs, mostly from graft donor cells, collected 180 days after TCRalphabeta/CD19-depleted stem cell transplant. This chain joins TRBV20-1 and TRBJ2-1, with 8 nucleotides matching TRBD2. CDR3 residues: CSAREATSGSFGEQFF. As DNA, the CDR3 is TGCAGTGCTAGAGAGGCAACTAGCGGATCTTTCGGTGAGCAGTTCTTC.